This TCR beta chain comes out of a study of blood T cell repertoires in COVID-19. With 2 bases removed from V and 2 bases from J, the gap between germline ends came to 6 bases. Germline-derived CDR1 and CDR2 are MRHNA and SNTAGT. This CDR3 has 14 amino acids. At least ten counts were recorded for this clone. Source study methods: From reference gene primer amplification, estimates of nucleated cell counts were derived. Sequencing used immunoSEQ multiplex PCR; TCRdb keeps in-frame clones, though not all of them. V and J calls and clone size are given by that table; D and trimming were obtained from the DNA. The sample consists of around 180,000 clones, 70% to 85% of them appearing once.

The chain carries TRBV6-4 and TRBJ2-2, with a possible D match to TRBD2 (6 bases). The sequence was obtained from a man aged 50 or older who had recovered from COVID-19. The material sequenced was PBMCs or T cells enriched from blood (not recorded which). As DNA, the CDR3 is TGTGCCAGCAGTGACGGGACTAACACCGGGGAGCTGTTTTTT. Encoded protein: CASSDGTNTGELFF.